This TCR beta chain was profiled in a study of shared clonotypes between healthy human individuals. Naive CD8 cells lacked CD45RO and underwent positive selection for CCR7, leaving out terminally differentiated effector memory CD45RA+ cells. This CDR3 is 15 amino acids long. Germline CDR1 is SEHNR and CDR2 is FQNEAQ (reference sequence). Between the trimmed V and J ends, which lost 5 bases and 3 bases, there was a span of 13 bases. The data were produced by immunoSEQ multiplex PCR, yet TCRdb's version contains in-frame clones alone and is incomplete. The sample records some 2,100,000 clones, about 93% being singletons.

The sequenced material came from naive CD8+ T cells from PBMCs. This receptor was identified in a young man in good health. Some clones in this sample may be carry-over from other donors' samples. V usage is TRBV7-9 and J usage is TRBJ1-4; a possible D gene is TRBD1 (5 bases). CDR3 residues: CASSLNRSPNEKLFF. The CDR3 nucleotides are TGTGCCAGCAGCCTGAACAGGTCCCCTAATGAAAAACTGTTTTTT.